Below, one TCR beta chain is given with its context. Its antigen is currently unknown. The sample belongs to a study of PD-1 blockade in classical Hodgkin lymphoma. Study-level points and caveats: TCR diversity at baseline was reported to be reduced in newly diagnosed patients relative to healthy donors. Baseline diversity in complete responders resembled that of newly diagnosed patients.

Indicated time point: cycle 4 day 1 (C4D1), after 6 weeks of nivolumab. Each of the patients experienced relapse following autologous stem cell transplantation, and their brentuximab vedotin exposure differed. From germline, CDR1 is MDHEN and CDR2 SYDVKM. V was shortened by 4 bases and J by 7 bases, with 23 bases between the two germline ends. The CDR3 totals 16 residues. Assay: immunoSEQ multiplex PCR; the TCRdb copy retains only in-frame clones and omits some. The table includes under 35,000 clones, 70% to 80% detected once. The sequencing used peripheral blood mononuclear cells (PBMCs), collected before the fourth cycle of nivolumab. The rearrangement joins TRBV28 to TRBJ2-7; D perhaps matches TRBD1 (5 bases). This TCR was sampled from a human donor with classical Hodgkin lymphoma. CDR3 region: CASSSYRTTEPKEQYF. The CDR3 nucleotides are TGTGCCAGCAGTTCCTACAGGACCACAGAACCCAAAGAGCAGTACTTC.